Detailed here is one TCR beta chain. The data belong to a study of cytomegalovirus exposure and HLA in healthy donors. Both 60 Vbeta primers and 13 Jbeta primers went into the PCR. Profiled with immunoSEQ multiplex PCR; TCRdb holds only in-frame clones, not every one. The sample records fewer than 250,000 clones, approximately 80% being singletons. CDR3 size: 15 residues. The germline CDR1 and CDR2 sequences are SNHLY and FYNNEI. V shed 3 bases and J shed 0 bases, with 9 bases lying between them. V is TRBV2 and J is TRBJ2-4, with D perhaps matching TRBD2 (5 bases). Sequencing was done on a sample of PBMCs. The source of this sequence is a young man in good health and CMV-seronegative. For the CDR3, the DNA is TGTGCCAGCAGTGAGGGCGGGTTAGCCAAAAACATTCAGTACTTC. It codes for CASSEGGLAKNIQYF.